These 4 T cell receptor beta chains came from one sample sequenced in a study of kidney transplant recipient with SARS-CoV-2 infection. TCRdb re-called the reads with MiXCR, one entry per CDR3 protein. The top ten hold more than 6.5% of the sample, which has 200,000 to 250,000 distinct CDR3 sequences, around 28% seen once. The sample here was a blood sample, taken at baseline and between days 110 and 120 from a kidney transplant recipient. The receptor set was obtained from a male patient between 25 and 39 years old who had COVID-19 and was a kidney transplant recipient. Some T cells may be the graft donor's.

To note about this clonotype: This sequence may be a read error, since a much larger clone differs from it by one base. The gene calls are TRBV6-2 or TRBV6-3 and TRBJ1-2, with a weak D call TRBD1 (5 bases). This CDR3 contains 15 residues. V was clipped by 5 bases and J by 6 bases, with 19 bases between them. Looked up from germline, CDR1 is MNHEY and CDR2 is SVGEGT. CDR3 sequence: CASSPGTGVYHGYTF. In DNA form, the CDR3 reads TGTGCCAGCAGTCCCGGGACGGGAGTATACCATGGCTACACCTTC.

About this clonotype itself: An end of the junction differs from the germline gene, which may be a read error. This chain joins TRBV27 and TRBJ2-7; the match to TRBD1 covers 8 bases. Germline V gene lookup returns CDR1 MNHEY and CDR2 SMNVEV (reference sequence). The CDR3 runs 16 residues. CDR3 sequence: CASSTARQGSFYEQHF. The CDR3 DNA sequence: TGTGCCAGCAGTACTGCTCGACAGGGGTCATTCTACGAGCAGCACTTC.

This clonotype was observed a single time. A single base separates this from a much larger clone, so it may be a read error. The CDR3 end shows no conserved phenylalanine or tryptophan, and so a read error is likely. The chain uses TRBV30 and TRBJ1-2, with 10 bases identical to TRBD1. Trimming took 4 bases from V and 7 from J; bases not matched to a gene: 6. Germline CDR1 GTSNPN, CDR2 SVGIG (reference sequence). The CDR3 sequence is 13 residues long. The CDR3 DNA reads as TGTGCCTGGACGACCGGGACAGGGGCTGGCTACACCCTC. This codes for CAWTTGTGAGYTL.

This clonotype was counted a single time. A much larger clonotype is one base distant, so this may be a read error. CDR3: CASSTLWTSEGSAGYEQYF. The CDR3 DNA reads as TGTGCCAGCAGTACGCTATGGACGAGTGAGGGTTCCGCGGGGTACGAGCAGTACTTC. The rearrangement links TRBV6-2 or TRBV6-3 to TRBJ2-7; maybe TRBD2 (6 bases). The CDR3 totals 19 residues. Germline CDR1 is MNHEY and CDR2 is SVGEGT. V dropped 5 bases and J dropped 4 bases, with 30 bases sitting between them.